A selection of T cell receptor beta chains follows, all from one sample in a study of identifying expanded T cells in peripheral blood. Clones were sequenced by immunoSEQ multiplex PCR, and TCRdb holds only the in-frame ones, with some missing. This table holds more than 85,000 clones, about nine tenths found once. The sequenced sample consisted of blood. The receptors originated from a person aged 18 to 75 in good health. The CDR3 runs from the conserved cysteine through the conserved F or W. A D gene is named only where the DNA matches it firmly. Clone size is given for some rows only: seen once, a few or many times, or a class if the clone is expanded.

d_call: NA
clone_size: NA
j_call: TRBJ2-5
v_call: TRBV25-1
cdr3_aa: CASSAFLGVGQETQYF
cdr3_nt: TGTGCCAGCAGTGCCTTCCTGGGGGTAGGGCAAGAGACCCAGTACTTC

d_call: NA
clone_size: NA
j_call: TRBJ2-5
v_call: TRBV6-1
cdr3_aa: CASSGDYRGGETQYF
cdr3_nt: TGTGCCAGCAGTGGGGACTACAGGGGAGGAGAGACCCAGTACTTC

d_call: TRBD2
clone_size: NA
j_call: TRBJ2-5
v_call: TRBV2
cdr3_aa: CASSESGTSGVAETQYF
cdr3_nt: TGTGCCAGCAGTGAATCCGGGACTAGCGGTGTGGCCGAGACCCAGTACTTC

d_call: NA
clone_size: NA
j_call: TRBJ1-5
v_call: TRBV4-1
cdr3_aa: CASSQGGGGRNQPQHF
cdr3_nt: TGCGCCAGCAGCCAAGGCGGGGGTGGGAGGAATCAGCCCCAGCATTTT

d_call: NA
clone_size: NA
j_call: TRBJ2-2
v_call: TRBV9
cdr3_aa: CASSVGNTGELFF
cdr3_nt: TGTGCCAGCAGCGTAGGGAACACCGGGGAGCTGTTTTTT

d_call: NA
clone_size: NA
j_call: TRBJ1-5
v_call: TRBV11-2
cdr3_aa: CASSLDFQEPQHF
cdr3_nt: TGTGCCAGCAGCTTAGACTTTCAGGAGCCCCAGCATTTT

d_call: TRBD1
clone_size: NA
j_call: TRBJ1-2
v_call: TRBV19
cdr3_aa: CASSPPRDRIYGYTF
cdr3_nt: TGTGCCAGTAGTCCTCCCCGGGACAGGATTTATGGCTACACCTTC

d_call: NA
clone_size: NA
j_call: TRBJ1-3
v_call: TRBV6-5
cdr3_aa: CASSSWGAGNTIYF
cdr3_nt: TGTGCCAGCAGTTCTTGGGGGGCTGGAAACACCATATATTTT

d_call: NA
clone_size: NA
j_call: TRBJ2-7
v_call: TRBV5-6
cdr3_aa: CASSLGHGGYEQYF
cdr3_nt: TGTGCCAGCAGCTTGGGTCACGGAGGCTACGAGCAGTACTTC

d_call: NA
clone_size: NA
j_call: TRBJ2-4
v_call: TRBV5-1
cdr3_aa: CASSPVPSRAKNIQYF
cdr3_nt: TGCGCCAGCAGCCCAGTGCCGTCAAGAGCCAAAAACATTCAGTACTTC

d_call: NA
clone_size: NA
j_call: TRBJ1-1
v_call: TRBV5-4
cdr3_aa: CASSLKQGLNTEAFF
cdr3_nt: TGTGCCAGCAGCTTGAAACAGGGTTTGAACACTGAAGCTTTCTTT

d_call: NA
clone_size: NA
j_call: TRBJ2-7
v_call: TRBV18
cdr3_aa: CASSPPADLYEQYF
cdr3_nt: TGTGCCAGCTCACCACCTGCAGACCTCTACGAGCAGTACTTC

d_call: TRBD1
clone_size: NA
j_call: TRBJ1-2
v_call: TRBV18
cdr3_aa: CASSPPGTGGNYGYTF
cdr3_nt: TGTGCCAGCTCACCTCCCGGGACAGGGGGGAACTATGGCTACACCTTC

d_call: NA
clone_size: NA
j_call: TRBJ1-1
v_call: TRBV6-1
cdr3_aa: CASSLDRGTEAFF
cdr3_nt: TGTGCCAGCAGCCTCGATAGGGGCACTGAAGCTTTCTTT

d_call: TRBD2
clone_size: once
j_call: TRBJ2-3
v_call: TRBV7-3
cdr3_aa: CASSPGGVRDTQYF
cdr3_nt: TGTGCCAGCAGCCCCGGGGGGGTAAGGGATACGCAGTATTTT

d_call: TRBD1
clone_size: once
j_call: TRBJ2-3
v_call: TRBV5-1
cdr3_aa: CASSSGDRADTQYF
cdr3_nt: TGCGCCAGCAGCTCCGGGGACAGGGCAGATACGCAGTATTTT

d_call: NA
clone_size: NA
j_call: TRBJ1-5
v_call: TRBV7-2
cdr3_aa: CASSLAHTGYSNQPQHF
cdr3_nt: TGTGCCAGCAGCTTAGCGCATACAGGGTATAGCAATCAGCCCCAGCATTTT

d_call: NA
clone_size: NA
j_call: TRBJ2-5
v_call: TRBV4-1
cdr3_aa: CASSQDGTARETQYF
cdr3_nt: TGCGCCAGCAGCCAAGACGGAACGGCTAGGGAGACCCAGTACTTC

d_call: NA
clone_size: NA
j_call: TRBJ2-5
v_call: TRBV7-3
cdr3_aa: CASSLRAKTQYF
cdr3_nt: TGTGCCAGCAGCTTAAGGGCGAAGACCCAGTACTTC

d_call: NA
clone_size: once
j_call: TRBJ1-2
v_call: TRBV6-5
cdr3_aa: CASSSFSPAGAYGYTF
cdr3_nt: TGTGCCAGCAGTTCCTTTAGCCCCGCGGGAGCTTATGGCTACACCTTC

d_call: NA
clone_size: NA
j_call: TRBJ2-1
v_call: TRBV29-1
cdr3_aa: CSVEDWRGRNNEQFF
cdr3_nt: TGCAGCGTTGAAGATTGGCGGGGGCGGAACAATGAGCAGTTCTTC

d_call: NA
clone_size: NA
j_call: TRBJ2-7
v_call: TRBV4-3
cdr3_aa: CACSQDLLNYEQYF
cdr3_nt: TGCGCCTGCAGCCAAGATCTCCTTAACTACGAGCAGTACTTC

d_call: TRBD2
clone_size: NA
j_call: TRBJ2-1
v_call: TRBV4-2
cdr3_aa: CASSQDAREGEQFF
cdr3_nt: TGTGCCAGCAGCCAAGATGCACGGGAGGGTGAGCAGTTCTTC

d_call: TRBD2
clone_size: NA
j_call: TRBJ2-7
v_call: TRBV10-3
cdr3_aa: CAISRVGGSEQYF
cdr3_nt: TGTGCCATCAGTCGGGTCGGGGGGAGTGAGCAGTACTTC

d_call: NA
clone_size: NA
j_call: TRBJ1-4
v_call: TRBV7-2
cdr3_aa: CASNPGGYGEKLFF
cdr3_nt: TGTGCCAGCAACCCTGGGGGATACGGTGAAAAACTGTTTTTT

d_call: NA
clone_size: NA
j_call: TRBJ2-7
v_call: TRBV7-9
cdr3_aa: CASSLVASYEQYF
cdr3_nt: TGTGCCAGCAGCTTAGTTGCCAGCTACGAGCAGTACTTC

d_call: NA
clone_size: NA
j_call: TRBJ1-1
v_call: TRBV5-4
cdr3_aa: CASSQLGDLAFF
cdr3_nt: TGCGCCAGCAGCCAATTAGGGGACTTAGCTTTCTTT

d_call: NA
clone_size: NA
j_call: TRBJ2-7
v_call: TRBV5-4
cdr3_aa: CASSNPDGNYEQYF
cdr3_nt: TGTGCCAGCAGCAACCCCGACGGAAACTACGAGCAGTACTTC

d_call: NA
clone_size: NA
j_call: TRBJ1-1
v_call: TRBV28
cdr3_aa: CASSLVGDTEAFF
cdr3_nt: TGTGCCAGCAGTTTAGTTGGGGACACTGAAGCTTTCTTT

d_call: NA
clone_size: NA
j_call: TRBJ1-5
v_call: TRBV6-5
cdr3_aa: CASSYRVNNQPQHF
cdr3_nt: TGTGCCAGCAGTTACAGGGTAAACAATCAGCCCCAGCATTTT

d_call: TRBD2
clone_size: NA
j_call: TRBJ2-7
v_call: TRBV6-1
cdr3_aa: CASSEGGGRYEQYF
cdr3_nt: TGTGCCAGCAGTGAGGGGGGGGGTCGATACGAGCAGTACTTC

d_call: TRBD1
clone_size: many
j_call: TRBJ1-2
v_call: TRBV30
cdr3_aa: CAWSVGGTGNYGYTF
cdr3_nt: TGTGCCTGGAGCGTTGGCGGGACAGGGAACTATGGCTACACCTTC

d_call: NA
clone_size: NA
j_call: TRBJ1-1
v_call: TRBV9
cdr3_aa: CASSVGPGYDTEAFF
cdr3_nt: TGTGCCAGCAGCGTAGGTCCAGGGTACGACACTGAAGCTTTCTTT

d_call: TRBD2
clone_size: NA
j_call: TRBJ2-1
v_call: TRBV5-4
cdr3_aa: CASSFLSGRLNEQFF
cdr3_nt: TGTGCCAGCAGCTTCCTTAGCGGGAGATTGAATGAGCAGTTCTTC

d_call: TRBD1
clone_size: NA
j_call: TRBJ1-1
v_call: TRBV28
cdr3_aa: CASSSRTGALNTEAFF
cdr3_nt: TGTGCCAGCAGTTCGCGGACAGGGGCTCTGAACACTGAAGCTTTCTTT

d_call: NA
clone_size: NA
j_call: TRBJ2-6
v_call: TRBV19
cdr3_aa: CASSPIWGASGANVLTF
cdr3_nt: TGTGCCAGTAGTCCTATATGGGGGGCCTCTGGGGCCAACGTCCTGACTTTC

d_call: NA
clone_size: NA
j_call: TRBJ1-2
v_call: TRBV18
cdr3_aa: CASSPPAANYGYTF
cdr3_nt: TGTGCCAGCTCACCACCGGCAGCTAACTATGGCTACACCTTC

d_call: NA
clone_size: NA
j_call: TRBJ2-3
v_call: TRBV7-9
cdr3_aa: CASSLTQGSDTQYF
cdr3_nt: TGTGCCAGCAGCTTAACCCAGGGTTCAGATACGCAGTATTTT

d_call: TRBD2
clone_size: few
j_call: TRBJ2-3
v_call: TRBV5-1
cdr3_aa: CASSLASGGTDTQYF
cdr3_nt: TGCGCCAGCAGCTTGGCCAGCGGGGGGACTGATACGCAGTATTTT

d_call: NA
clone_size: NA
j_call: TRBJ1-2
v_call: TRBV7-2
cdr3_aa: CASSLAEYGYTF
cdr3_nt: TGTGCCAGCAGCTTAGCAGAGTATGGCTACACCTTC

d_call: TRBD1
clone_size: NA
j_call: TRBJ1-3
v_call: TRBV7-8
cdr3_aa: CASSLATGTGNTIYF
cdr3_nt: TGTGCCAGCAGCTTAGCGACAGGGACTGGAAACACCATATATTTT

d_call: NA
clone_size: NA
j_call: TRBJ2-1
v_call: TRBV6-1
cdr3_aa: CASSEGGALGYNEQFF
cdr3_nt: TGTGCCAGCAGTGAAGGGGGGGCTTTGGGATACAATGAGCAGTTCTTC

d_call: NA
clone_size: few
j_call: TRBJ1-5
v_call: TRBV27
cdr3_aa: CASSLGNSNQPQHF
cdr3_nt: TGTGCCAGCAGTCTGGGTAATAGCAATCAGCCCCAGCATTTT

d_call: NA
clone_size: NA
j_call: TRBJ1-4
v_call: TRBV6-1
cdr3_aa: CASSEWLGGVNEKLFF
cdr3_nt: TGTGCCAGCAGTGAATGGTTAGGGGGGGTTAATGAAAAACTGTTTTTT